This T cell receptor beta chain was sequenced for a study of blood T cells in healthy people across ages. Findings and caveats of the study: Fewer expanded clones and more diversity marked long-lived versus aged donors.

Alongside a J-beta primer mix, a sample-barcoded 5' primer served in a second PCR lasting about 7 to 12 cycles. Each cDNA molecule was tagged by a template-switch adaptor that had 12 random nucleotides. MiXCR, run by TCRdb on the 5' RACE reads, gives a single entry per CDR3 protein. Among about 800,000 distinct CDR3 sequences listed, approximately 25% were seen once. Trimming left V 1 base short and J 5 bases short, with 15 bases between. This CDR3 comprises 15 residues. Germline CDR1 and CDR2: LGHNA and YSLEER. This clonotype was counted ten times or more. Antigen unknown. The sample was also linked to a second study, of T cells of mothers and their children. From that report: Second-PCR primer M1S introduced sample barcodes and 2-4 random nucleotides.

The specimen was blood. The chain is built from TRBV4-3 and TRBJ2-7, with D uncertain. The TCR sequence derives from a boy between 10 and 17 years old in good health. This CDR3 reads CASSQGAGLMDEQYF. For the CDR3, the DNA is TGCGCCAGCAGCCAAGGGGCAGGATTGATGGACGAGCAGTACTTC.